Below, one T cell receptor (beta chain) is given with its context. What it binds is unknown. Random hexamers were used to reverse transcribe the RNA input (about 0.5 to 1 ug). TCRdb processed the immunoSEQ multiplex PCR reads anew with MiXCR; each CDR3 protein has one entry. The sample holds 150,000 to 200,000 distinct CDR3 sequences; 95% are singletons and the top ten take approximately 0.16%. V lost 5 bases, J lost 1 base, and 16 bases lay in between. The CDR3 spans 16 residues. The V gene's germline CDR1 is MNHEY and CDR2 SMNVEV (reference sequence). This sample stems from a study of CD8 T cells in Susac syndrome. About the research overall: Patients with Susac syndrome were, at the time of blood collection, therapy-naive, maintained on corticosteroids, or maintained on intravenous immunoglobulin alone.

Overall study results and limits: The authors found around 15 Susac-specific public clones in total CD8+ repertoires and roughly 5 in CD8+ TEMRA repertoires.

The J gene is TRBJ2-3, the V gene TRBV27; the D gene is possibly TRBD1 (6 bases). Sequencing was carried out using CD8+ T cells from PBMCs. This receptor was taken from a human donor with Susac syndrome. The CDR3 bases are TGTGCCAGCAGTCATCTCCCGGGACAAGGCACAGATACGCAGTATTTT. The encoded protein is CASSHLPGQGTDTQYF.